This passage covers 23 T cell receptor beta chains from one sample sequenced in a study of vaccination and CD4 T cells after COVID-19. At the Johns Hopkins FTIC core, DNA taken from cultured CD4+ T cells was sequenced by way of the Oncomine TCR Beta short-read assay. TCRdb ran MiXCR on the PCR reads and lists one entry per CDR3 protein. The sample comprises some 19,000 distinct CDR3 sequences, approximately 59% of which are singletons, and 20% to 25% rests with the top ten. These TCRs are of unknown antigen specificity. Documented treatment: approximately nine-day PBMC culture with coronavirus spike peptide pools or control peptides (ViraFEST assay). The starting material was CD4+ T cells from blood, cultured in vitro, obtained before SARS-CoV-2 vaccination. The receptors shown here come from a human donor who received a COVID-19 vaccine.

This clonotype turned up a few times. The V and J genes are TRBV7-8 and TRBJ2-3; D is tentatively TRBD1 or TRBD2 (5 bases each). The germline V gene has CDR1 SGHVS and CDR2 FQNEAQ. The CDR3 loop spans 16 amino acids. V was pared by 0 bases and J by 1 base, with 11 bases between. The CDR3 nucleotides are TGTGCCAGCAGCTTAGCCCGGGACGGTGGCACAGATACGCAGTATTTT. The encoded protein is CASSLARDGGTDTQYF.

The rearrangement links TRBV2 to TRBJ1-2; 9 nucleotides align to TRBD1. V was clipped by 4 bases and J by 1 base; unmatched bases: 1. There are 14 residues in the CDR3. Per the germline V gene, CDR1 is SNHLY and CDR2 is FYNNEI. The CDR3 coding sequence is TGTGCCAGCAGTGCGGGACAGGGTAACTATGGCTACACCTTC. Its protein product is CASSAGQGNYGYTF. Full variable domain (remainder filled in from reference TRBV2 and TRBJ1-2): EPEVTQTPSHQVTQMGQEVILRCVPISNHLYFYWYRQILGQKVEFLVSFYNNEISEKSEIFDDQFSVERPDGSNFTLKIRSTKLEDSAMYFCASSAGQGNYGYTFGSGTRLTVV.

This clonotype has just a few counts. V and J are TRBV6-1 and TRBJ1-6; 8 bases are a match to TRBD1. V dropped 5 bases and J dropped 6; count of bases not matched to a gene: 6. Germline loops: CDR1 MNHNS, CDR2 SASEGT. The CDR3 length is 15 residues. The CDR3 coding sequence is TGTGCCAGCAGTACGAACAGGGGGGGTAATTCACCCCTCCACTTT. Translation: CASSTNRGGNSPLHF.

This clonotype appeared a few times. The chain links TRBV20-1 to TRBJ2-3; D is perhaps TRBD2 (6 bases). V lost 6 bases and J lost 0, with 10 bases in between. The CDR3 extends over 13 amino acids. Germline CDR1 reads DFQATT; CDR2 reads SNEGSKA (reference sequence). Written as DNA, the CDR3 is TGCAGTGCCTCGGCGGGGAGCACAGATACGCAGTATTTT. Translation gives CSASAGSTDTQYF.

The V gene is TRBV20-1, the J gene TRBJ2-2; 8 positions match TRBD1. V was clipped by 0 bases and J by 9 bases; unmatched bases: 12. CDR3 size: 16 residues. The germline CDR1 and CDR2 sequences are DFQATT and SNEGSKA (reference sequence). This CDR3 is CSARDTGGLTVRELFF. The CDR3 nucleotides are TGCAGTGCTAGAGATACAGGGGGTTTAACGGTACGGGAGCTGTTTTTT.

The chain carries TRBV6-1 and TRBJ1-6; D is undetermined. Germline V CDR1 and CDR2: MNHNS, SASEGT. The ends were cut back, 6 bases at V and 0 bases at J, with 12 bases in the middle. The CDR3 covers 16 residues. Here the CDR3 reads CASSKGASSYNSPLHF. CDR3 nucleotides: TGTGCCAGCAGCAAGGGAGCTAGCTCCTATAATTCACCCCTCCACTTT.

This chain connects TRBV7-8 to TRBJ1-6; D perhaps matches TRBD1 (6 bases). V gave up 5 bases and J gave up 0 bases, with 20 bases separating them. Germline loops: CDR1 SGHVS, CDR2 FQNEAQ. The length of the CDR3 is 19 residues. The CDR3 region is CASSPLLGGPRSYNSPLHF. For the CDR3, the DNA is TGTGCCAGCAGCCCACTCCTGGGGGGCCCTCGCTCCTATAATTCACCCCTCCACTTT.

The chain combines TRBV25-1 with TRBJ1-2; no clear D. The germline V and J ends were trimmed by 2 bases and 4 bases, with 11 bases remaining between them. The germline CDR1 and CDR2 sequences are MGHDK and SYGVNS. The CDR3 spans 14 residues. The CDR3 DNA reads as TGTGCCAGCAGTGAACTTTACGCAGGCTATGGCTACACCTTC. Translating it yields CASSELYAGYGYTF.

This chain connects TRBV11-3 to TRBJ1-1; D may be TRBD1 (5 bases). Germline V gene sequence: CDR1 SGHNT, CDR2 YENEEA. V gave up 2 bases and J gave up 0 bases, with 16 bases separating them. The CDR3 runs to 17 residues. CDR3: CASSLKSRGTLNTEAFF. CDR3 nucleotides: TGTGCCAGCAGCTTAAAGTCTCGGGGGACGCTGAACACTGAAGCTTTCTTT.

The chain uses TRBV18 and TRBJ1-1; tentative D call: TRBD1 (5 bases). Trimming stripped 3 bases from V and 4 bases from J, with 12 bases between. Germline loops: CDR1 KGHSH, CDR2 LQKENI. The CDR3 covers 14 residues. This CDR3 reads CASSPKGAGTEAFF. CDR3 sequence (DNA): TGTGCCAGCTCACCGAAAGGGGCCGGCACTGAAGCTTTCTTT.

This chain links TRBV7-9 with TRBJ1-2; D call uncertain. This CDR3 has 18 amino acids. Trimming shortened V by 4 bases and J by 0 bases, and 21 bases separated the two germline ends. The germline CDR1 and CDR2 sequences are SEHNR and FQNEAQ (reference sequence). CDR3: CASSSRGWATLANYGYTF. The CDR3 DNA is TGTGCCAGCAGCTCCCGAGGATGGGCAACCTTAGCTAACTATGGCTACACCTTC.

CDR3 DNA sequence: TGCAGTGCTAAGGGGACTAGCGGGGTCGTCTATGAGCAGTTCTTC. This sequence encodes CSAKGTSGVVYEQFF. This rearrangement joins TRBV20-1 to TRBJ2-1, with 13 bases lining up with TRBD2. V lost 4 bases to trimming and J lost 8 bases; unmatched junction nucleotides: 8. The CDR3 runs 15 residues. Germline CDR1 is DFQATT and CDR2 is SNEGSKA (reference sequence).

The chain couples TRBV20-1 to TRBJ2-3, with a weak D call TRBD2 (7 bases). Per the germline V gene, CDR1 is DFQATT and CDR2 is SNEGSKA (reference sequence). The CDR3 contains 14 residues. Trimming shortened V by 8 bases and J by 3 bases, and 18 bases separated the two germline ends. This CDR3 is CSTPIGGGTDTQYF. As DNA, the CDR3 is TGCAGTACCCCGATAGGGGGGGGAACAGATACGCAGTATTTT.

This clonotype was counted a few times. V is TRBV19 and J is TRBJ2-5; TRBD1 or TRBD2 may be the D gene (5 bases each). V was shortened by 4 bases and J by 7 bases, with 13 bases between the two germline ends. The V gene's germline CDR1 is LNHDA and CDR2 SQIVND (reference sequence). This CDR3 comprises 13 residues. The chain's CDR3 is CASSKGPLGTQYF. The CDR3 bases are TGTGCCAGTAGTAAGGGACCACTGGGGACCCAGTACTTC.

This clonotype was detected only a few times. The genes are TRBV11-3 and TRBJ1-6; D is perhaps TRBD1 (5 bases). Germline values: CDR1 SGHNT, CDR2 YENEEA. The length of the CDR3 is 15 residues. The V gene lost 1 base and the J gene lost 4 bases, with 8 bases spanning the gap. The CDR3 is CASSLGGAYNSPLHF. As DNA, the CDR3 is TGTGCCAGCAGCTTAGGGGGCGCGTATAATTCACCCCTCCACTTT.

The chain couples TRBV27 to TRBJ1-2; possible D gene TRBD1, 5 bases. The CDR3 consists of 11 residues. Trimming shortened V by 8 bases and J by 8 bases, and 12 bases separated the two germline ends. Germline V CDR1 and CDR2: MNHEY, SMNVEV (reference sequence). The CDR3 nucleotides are TGTGCCAGCCAGGGACGCCAGGGCTACACCTTC. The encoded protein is CASQGRQGYTF.

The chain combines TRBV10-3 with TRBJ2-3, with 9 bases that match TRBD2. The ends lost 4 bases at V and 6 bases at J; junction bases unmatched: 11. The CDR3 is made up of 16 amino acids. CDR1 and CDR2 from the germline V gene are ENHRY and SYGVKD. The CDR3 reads CAISAPLAGLSDTQYF. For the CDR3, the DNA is TGTGCCATCAGTGCACCCCTAGCGGGGTTGTCGGATACGCAGTATTTT.

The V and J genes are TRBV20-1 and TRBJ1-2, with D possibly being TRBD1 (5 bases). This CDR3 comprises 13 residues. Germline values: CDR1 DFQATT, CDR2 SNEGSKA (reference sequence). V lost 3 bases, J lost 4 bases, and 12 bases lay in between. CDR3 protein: CSARTVDAYGYTF. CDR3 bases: TGCAGTGCTAGGACAGTAGACGCCTATGGCTACACCTTC.

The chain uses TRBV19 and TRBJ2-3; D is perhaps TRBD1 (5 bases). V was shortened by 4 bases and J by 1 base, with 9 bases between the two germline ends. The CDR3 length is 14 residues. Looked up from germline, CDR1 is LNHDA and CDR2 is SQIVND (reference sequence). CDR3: CASSNVRGTDTQYF. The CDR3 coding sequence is TGTGCCAGTAGTAATGTCAGGGGCACAGATACGCAGTATTTT.

CDR3 region: CSARDPNTEAFF. The DNA for the CDR3 is TGCAGTGCTAGAGATCCAAACACTGAAGCTTTCTTT. The V gene is TRBV20-1, the J gene TRBJ1-1; D is undetermined. Germline CDR1 and CDR2: DFQATT and SNEGSKA (reference sequence). The CDR3 has 12 residues. Trimming took off 0 bases at V and 2 bases at J, with 4 bases between the two ends.

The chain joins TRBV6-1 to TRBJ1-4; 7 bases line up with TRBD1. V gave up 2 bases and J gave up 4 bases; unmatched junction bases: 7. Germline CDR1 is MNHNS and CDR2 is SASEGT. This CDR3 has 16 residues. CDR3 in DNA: TGTGCCAGCAGTGAAAGACAGGGTGCGGGTAATGAAAAACTGTTTTTT. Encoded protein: CASSERQGAGNEKLFF.

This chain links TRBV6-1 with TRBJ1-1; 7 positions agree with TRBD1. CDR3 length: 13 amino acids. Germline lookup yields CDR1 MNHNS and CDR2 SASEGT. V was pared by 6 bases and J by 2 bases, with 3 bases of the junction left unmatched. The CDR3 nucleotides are TGTGCCAGCAGAAGGGGGCGAAACACTGAAGCTTTCTTT. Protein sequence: CASRRGRNTEAFF.

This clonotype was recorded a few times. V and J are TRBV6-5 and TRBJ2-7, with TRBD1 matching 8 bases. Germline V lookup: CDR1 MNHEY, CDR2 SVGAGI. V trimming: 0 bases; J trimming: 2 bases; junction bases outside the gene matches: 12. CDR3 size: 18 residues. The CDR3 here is CASSYSMYRGQETYEQYF. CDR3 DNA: TGTGCCAGCAGTTACTCGATGTACCGGGGACAGGAGACCTACGAGCAGTACTTC.